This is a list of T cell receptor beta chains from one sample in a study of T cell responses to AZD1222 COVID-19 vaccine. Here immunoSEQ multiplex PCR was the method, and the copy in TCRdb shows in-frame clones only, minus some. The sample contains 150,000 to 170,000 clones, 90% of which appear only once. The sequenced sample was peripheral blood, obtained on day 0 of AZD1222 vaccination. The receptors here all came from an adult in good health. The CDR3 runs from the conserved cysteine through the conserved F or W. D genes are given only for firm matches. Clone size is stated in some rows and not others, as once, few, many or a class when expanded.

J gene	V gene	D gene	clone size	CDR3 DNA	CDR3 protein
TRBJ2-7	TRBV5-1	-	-	TGCGCCAGCAGCTTGATCCCGGGATCGGGCTACGAGCAGTACTTC	CASSLIPGSGYEQYF
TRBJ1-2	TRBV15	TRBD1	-	TGTGCCACCAGCGGAACAGGGGGCTCTTATGGCTACACCTTC	CATSGTGGSYGYTF
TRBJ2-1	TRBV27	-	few	TGTGCCAGCAGTTTACGCTCCTTGCCACTTGACAATGAGCAGTTCTTC	CASSLRSLPLDNEQFF
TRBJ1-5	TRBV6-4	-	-	TGTGCCAGCAGTGAACAGCTCAATCAGCCCCAGCATTTT	CASSEQLNQPQHF
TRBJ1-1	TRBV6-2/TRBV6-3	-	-	TGTGCCAGCAGTTACGAGAGAGAGGGCACGAACACTGAAGCTTTCTTT	CASSYEREGTNTEAFF
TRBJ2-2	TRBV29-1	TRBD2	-	TGCAGCGCCTCGTTACTAGCGGGGGTTACCACCGGGGAGCTGTTTTTT	CSASLLAGVTTGELFF
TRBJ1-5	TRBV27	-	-	TGTGCCAGCAGTTTATCGGGGGGGGCATATAGCAATCAGCCCCAGCATTTT	CASSLSGGAYSNQPQHF
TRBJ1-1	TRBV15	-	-	TGTGCCACCAGCAGCCAGTATCCGGGGCCCATGGAAGCTTTCTTT	CATSSQYPGPMEAFF
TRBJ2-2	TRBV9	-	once	TGTGCCAGCACCGTGGGGGGGCGCAACACCGGGGAGCTGTTTTTT	CASTVGGRNTGELFF
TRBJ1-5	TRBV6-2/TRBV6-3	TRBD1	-	TGTGCCAGCAGCTTAGACAGGGAGCCTTATAGCAATCAGCCCCAGCATTTT	CASSLDREPYSNQPQHF
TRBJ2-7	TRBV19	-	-	TGTGCCAGTAGTTCTCCAAGGGACGGACGAACCTACGAGCAGTACTTC	CASSSPRDGRTYEQYF
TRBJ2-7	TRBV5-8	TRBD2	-	TGTGCCAGCAGCTTGGATCGCGGGGGTTCTTCCTACGAGCAGTACTTC	CASSLDRGGSSYEQYF
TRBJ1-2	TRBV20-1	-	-	TGCAGTGCCTCTACGTATGGCTACACCTTC	CSASTYGYTF
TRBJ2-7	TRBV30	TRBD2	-	TGTGCCTGGAGTCGGACTAGCGGGGTAAGCTCCTACGAGCAGTACTTC	CAWSRTSGVSSYEQYF
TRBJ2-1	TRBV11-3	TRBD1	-	TGTGCCAGCAGCCGCGGACAGGGGGCTCATGAGGAGCAGTTCTTC	CASSRGQGAHEEQFF
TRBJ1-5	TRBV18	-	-	TGTGCCAGCTCGTACGTAGTGCCCAGTGTTCGACGCGGAAATCAGCCCCAGCATTTT	CASSYVVPSVRRGNQPQHF
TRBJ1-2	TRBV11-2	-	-	TGTGCCAGCCAGGCCGACCGAGGCTATGGCTACACCTTC	CASQADRGYGYTF
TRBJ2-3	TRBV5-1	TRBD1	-	TGCGCCAGCAGTTCCGACAGGGCTAGCACAGATACGCAGTATTTT	CASSSDRASTDTQYF
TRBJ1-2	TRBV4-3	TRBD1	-	TGCGCCAGCAGCCAACGACAGGGAGATGGCTACACCTTC	CASSQRQGDGYTF
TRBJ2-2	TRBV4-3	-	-	TGCGCCAGCAGCCAAGATCACACTAGCCCCGGGGAGCTGTTTTTT	CASSQDHTSPGELFF
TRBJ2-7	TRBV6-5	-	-	TGTGCCAGCAGTTACTCGACCGGGGCTAGCGAGCAGTACTTC	CASSYSTGASEQYF
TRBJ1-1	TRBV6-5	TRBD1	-	TGTGCCAGCAGTTATAAGGCAGGGGGATACACTGAAGCTTTCTTT	CASSYKAGGYTEAFF
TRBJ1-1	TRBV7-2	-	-	TGTGCCAGCAGCATACAGGGACTGAACACTGAAGCTTTCTTT	CASSIQGLNTEAFF
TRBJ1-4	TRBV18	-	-	TGTGCCAGCCGTAGAGATACTAATGAAAAACTGTTTTTT	CASRRDTNEKLFF
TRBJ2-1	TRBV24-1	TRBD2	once	TGTGCCACCAGTAGCAGGGTGGCAACGGGAGGGCCCTACAATGAGCAGTTCTTC	CATSSRVATGGPYNEQFF
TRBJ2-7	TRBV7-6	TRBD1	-	TGTGCCAGCAGCTTAGCCGGGACAGTGGCCTACGAGCAGTACTTC	CASSLAGTVAYEQYF
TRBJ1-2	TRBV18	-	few	TGTGCCAGCTCACCACCGGAGTCCTATGGCTACACCTTC	CASSPPESYGYTF
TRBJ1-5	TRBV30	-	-	TGTGCCTGGAGTCTCAACCGCAATCAGCCCCAGCATTTT	CAWSLNRNQPQHF
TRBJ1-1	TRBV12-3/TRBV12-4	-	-	TGTGCCAGCACCCTCGCCCGAGACACTGAAGCTTTCTTT	CASTLARDTEAFF
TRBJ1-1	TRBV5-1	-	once	TGCGCCAGCAGCTTGGTTCGGGGGGCTGAAGCTTTCTTT	CASSLVRGAEAFF
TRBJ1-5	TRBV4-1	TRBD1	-	TGCGCCAGCAGCCAAGGGGCTAAGACAGGGGGCGATCAGCCCCAGCATTTT	CASSQGAKTGGDQPQHF
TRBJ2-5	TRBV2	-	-	TGTGCCAGCAGGGAAGAGACCCAGTACTTC	CASREETQYF